This T cell receptor beta chain was sequenced in a study of OX40 agonist ivuxolimab in advanced cancers. Study at large: Hepatocellular carcinoma, melanoma, renal cell or head and neck cancer affected the dose-escalation patients. Prior therapy, whether anti-PD-1, anti-PD-L1 or anti-CTLA-4, was allowed, and about 40% had some. Whole-study findings and limits: Within 6 weeks, CD4+ and CD8+ blood T cells expanded clonally at 0.1 to 3.0 mg/kg.

Repertoires were generated with immunoSEQ multiplex PCR, while TCRdb's copy carries only in-frame clones and drops some. Counted here are fewer than 75,000 clones, just over 90% occurring once; the ten biggest clones make up around 2.2%. Remarks on this clone: Its antigen remains unknown.

The CDR3 is 11 amino acids. Germline lookup yields CDR1 DFQATT and CDR2 SNEGSKA (reference sequence). The V gene is TRBV20-1, the J gene TRBJ2-5; unclear D gene. The DNA matches TRBJ2-7 better at its end, which makes the J call doubtful. The sequence came from an adult with an advanced solid tumor such as melanoma, head and neck, liver or kidney cancer. The sample in question was CD4+ or CD8+ T cells sorted from blood, obtained in a trial of the OX40 agonist ivuxolimab. CDR3: CSARTTYEQYF. The CDR3 nucleotides read TGCAGTGCTAGAACTACATACGAGCAGTACTTC.